This TCR beta chain was captured by sequencing in a study of CD8+ T cells in alopecia areata. Broader study findings: Besides other cells, scalp samples also yield sequences of resident alphabeta T cells from normal skin.

The CDR3 length is 11 residues. CDR1 and CDR2 (germline): SEHNR, FQNEAQ (reference sequence). V dropped 5 bases and J dropped 4 bases, with 6 bases sitting between them. Lesional scalp tissue (obtained by punch biopsy) and peripheral blood were collected from alopecia areata patients. Cell sorting was applied to PBMCs, and CD4+ and CD8+ T cells were collected. As to this clone: Its antigen is not known.

cDNA prepared by RNA extraction and subsequent reverse transcription served as the template for sequencing. Using immunoSEQ multiplex PCR, the repertoire was profiled, and TCRdb retains in-frame clones only, with some absent. The sample consists of around 60,000 clones, roughly 40% of them appearing once. The sample taken for sequencing was NKG2D-low CD8+ T cells sorted from blood. This clonotype originated in a human donor with alopecia areata. The V call is TRBV7-9, the J call TRBJ2-7; D is unclear. In DNA, the CDR3 is TGTGCCAGCAGCCCTAGGTACGAGCAGTACTTC. Translating it yields CASSPRYEQYF.